This entry describes one T cell receptor beta chain. This clone was seen just once. No antigen is known for it. Base qualities are not provided; no much larger clone lies one nucleotide away. TCRbeta CDR3 regions were amplified from genomic DNA using the immunoSEQ Assay, a bias-controlled multiplex PCR. Per the original workflow: The number of nucleated cells in each sample was estimated by amplification of reference gene primers within the assay. Sequence reads were collapsed and filtered to measure the absolute abundance of every unique TCRbeta CDR3 rearrangement. For each sample, productive Simpson clonality was calculated as the square root of Simpson's diversity index across productive rearrangements. What TCRdb holds here is the immuneACCESS table cut down to in-frame rearrangements. Part of the clones is not present; checked against another copy, under half of the missing clones reflect an unresolved V gene, and the others are unexplained. That table furnishes V, J and clone size, whereas the DNA furnished D and trimming. Recorded for this sample are about 200,000 clones; about 88% of them occurred a single time. Of the sample, almost 5% is held by the ten largest clones.

The sample belongs to a study of blood T cell repertoires in COVID-19 (dated by TCRdb to 2018 to 2020). A note on the overall study: The collaborator samples originated in the United States, Italy and Spain and spanned the acute and convalescent phases of COVID-19. The prospective study material was composed of cDNA or gDNA derived from T cells, B-cell-depleted T cells, or PBMCs. Sample metadata almost always included a de-identified subject ID, COVID-19 status, age in years and sex. The samples were drawn from two sources: the first 160 participants of the ongoing ImmuneRACE study, and 1,000 to 1,500 subjects contributed by 6 global collaborators. The repertoires were made available in a free public database intended to serve as a resource for research on the immune response to SARS-CoV-2. Where available, HLA class I and class II types were obtained from metadata supplied by the sample provider rather than from assay-based typing. Subjects who had been exposed to COVID-19, were actively infected with it, or had recovered from it provided the deeply sampled blood TCRbeta repertoires that made up the dataset. The investigation overall reported the following: Clinical and demographic metadata were provided uncurated, with the amount varying by source and participant.

Collaborating institutions collected whole blood in K2EDTA tubes following their own protocols. Collaborator samples were shipped for TCRbeta analysis as frozen whole blood, isolated PBMCs, or DNA extracted from either sample type. The CDR3, cysteine through phenylalanine, is 17 amino acids long. The CDR3 DNA has 51 bases and is translated from base 1. CDR1 and CDR2 (SGHAT, FQNNGV) derive from the germline V gene. Trimming at the junction amounts to 5 bases on V and 0 bases on J, and the germline ends lie 17 bases apart. The chain links TRBV11-2 with TRBJ1-3; D gene: possibly TRBD1, on 6 matching bases. This sequence originates from a woman older than 75 with acute or convalescent COVID-19. The specimen was peripheral blood. This receptor carries the CDR3 CASSPPPWTVSGNTIYF. In nucleotides, the sequence is TGTGCCAGCAGCCCCCCTCCGTGGACAGTCTCTGGAAACACCATATATTTT.